These T cell receptor beta chains were read from a single sample in a study of human T cells and chemical hapten exposure. TCRdb re-called the RACE reads through MiXCR, storing one row per CDR3 protein. This table has approximately 350,000 distinct CDR3 sequences, over 6% appearing once. Material: whole blood, obtained in connection with sensitization to the hapten diphenylcyclopropenone (DPC). These TCRs come from a woman aged 18-30 years with alopecia areata. Some clones in this sample may be carry-over from other donors' samples. Both conserved end residues are trimmed from each CDR3.

J gene,V gene,CDR3 protein
TRBJ1-2,TRBV3-1,ASSQQASNYGYT
TRBJ1-6,TRBV3-1,ASSPLDRADSPLH
TRBJ2-7,TRBV12-3/TRBV12-4,ASTHGDGTGRRAYEQY
TRBJ2-7,TRBV3-1,ASSPKERDEQY
TRBJ2-3,TRBV27,ASSLRLAGGTDTQY
TRBJ1-3,TRBV13,ASSRSYSGNTIY
TRBJ2-3,TRBV7-9,ASSPRLAGVGGDTQY
TRBJ2-5,TRBV7-3,ARGPPSGGKETQY
TRBJ1-4,TRBV12-3/TRBV12-4,ASSRRGGGEKLF
TRBJ2-7,TRBV12-3/TRBV12-4,ASSTGGRSYEQY
TRBJ2-3,TRBV5-6,ASSHTATGIDTDTQY
TRBJ1-1,TRBV29-1,SAPEGTEAF
TRBJ1-1,TRBV20-1,SASPDSSNTEAF
TRBJ2-7,TRBV2,ASRTSGGDEQY
TRBJ2-5,TRBV5-1,ASSRTSGGLQETQY
TRBJ1-3,TRBV11-2,ASSLSPAEYSGNTIY
TRBJ2-3,TRBV29-1,SVIPDPTDTQY
TRBJ1-1,TRBV20-1,RGRDRDTEAF
TRBJ2-5,TRBV20-1,SASEQVGTQY
TRBJ2-3,TRBV6-6,ASSPGSTLSDTQY
TRBJ2-3,TRBV6-5,ASMKDRVTDTQY
TRBJ1-2,TRBV7-8,ASSLLRLHMDYT
TRBJ2-3,TRBV4-3,ASSQDVASGGSGTQY
TRBJ1-1,TRBV6-2/TRBV6-3,ASKGGGRSTEAF
TRBJ1-2,TRBV29-1,SVSGGANYGYT
TRBJ1-2,TRBV7-2,ASSLNGQGNYGYT
TRBJ1-1,TRBV12-3/TRBV12-4,ASLLDIDTEAF
TRBJ1-3,TRBV4-3,ASSQESDSSGNTIY
TRBJ2-3,TRBV5-6,ASSLATGERYTQY
TRBJ2-7,TRBV20-1,SAASGTYYEQY
TRBJ2-5,TRBV10-2,ASRLVGGGQETQY
TRBJ1-4,TRBV4-3,ASAGGLRNEKLF
TRBJ2-1,TRBV6-2/TRBV6-3,AVQQGNEQF
TRBJ2-1,TRBV28,ASSLPPGQGRLSEQF
TRBJ1-1,TRBV12-3/TRBV12-4,ASSLEVYRGTEAF
TRBJ2-3,TRBV2,ASSELLAATDTQY
TRBJ2-3,TRBV20-1,SAWDFTVQY
TRBJ1-6,TRBV12-3/TRBV12-4,ASSLRMNSPLH
TRBJ1-1,TRBV3-1,ASSQLPGQAANTEAF
TRBJ2-3,TRBV12-3/TRBV12-4,ASSLGDRGTRRYTQY
TRBJ2-3,TRBV7-9,ASSFESDTQY
TRBJ1-5,TRBV4-3,ASSQDLGNSRWPQH
TRBJ2-1,TRBV11-3,ASSLVGRNNEQF
TRBJ1-6,TRBV20-1,SASDRGQGNSPLH
TRBJ2-3,TRBV10-3,AISDPTDSTDTQY
TRBJ2-3,TRBV7-2,ASSELGADTQY
TRBJ1-1,TRBV18,ATRTGNTEAF
TRBJ2-3,TRBV18,ASSPSSWGADTQY
TRBJ1-2,TRBV7-9,ASSLGGGAFNYGYT
TRBJ2-5,TRBV20-1,SARAGSRQETQY
TRBJ1-1,TRBV7-2,ASHSSLRTEAF
TRBJ1-4,TRBV7-8,ASSLEAAPFNEKLF
TRBJ2-7,TRBV20-1,SARDGQGDEQY
TRBJ2-4,TRBV7-9,ASSLVRENIQY
TRBJ1-5,TRBV6-2/TRBV6-3,ASGVIGGGNQPQH
TRBJ2-2,TRBV6-9,ASSSRPAGWNTGELF
TRBJ1-2,TRBV7-8,ASSAMEAMNYGYT
TRBJ1-1,TRBV4-1,ASSQDGRGSDIEAF